This T cell receptor beta chain was identified during a study of technical replicates of blood from a handful of donors. TCRdb's copy holds only in-frame clones and misses some; the assay was immunoSEQ multiplex PCR. The data show tens of thousands of clones, about nine tenths seen once. The CDR3 has 13 amino acids. Germline V gene sequence: CDR1 MNHEY, CDR2 SMNVEV (reference sequence). The V end was cut by 7 bases, the J end by 6 bases, with 16 bases between. The source is a human donor in good health. This rearrangement joins TRBV27 to TRBJ2-7; TRBD2 might be the D (6 bases). Sequencing was done on a sample of T cells isolated from PBMCs. The CDR3 here is CASTPSEIGEQYF. In DNA form, the CDR3 reads TGTGCCAGCACCCCTAGCGAGATCGGCGAGCAGTACTTC.